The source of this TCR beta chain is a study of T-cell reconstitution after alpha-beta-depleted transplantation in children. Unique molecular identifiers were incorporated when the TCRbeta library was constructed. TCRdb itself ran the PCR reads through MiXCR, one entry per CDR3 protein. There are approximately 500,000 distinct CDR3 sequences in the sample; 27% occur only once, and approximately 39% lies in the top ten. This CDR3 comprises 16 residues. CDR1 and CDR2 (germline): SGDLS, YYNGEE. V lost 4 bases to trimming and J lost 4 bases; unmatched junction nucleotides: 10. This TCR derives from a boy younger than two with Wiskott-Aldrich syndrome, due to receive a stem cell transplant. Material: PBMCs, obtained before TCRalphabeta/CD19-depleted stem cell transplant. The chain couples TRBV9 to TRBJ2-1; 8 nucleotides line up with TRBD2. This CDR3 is CASSPQGREEYNEQFF. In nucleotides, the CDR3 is TGTGCCAGCAGCCCCCAAGGGCGGGAGGAATACAATGAGCAGTTCTTC.